This T cell receptor (beta chain) was profiled in a study of human T cells and chemical hapten exposure. Study overall: Chiefly women, the patients showed alopecia areata, totalis or universalis.

The sample's time point: patch test 2, 6 weeks after DPC sensitization. Documented treatment: therapeutic diphenylcyclopropenone sensitization with weekly scalp DPC. TCRdb re-analysed the RACE reads in MiXCR, keeping a single row per CDR3 protein. The table includes under 450,000 distinct CDR3 sequences, roughly 6% detected once. The CDR3 totals 14 residues. The V and J ends lost 5 bases and 2 bases, in that order; junction bases with no gene match: 5. This clonotype has a count of ten or more. Antigen specificity is unknown. Regarding the study as a whole: Following DPC sensitization, TCRs present above 1 in 1000 frequency showed no change.

This TCR was recovered from a woman under 30 with alopecia areata. Some clones in this sample may be carry-over from other donors' samples. The V gene is TRBV12-3 or TRBV12-4, the J gene TRBJ2-5, with 7 bases fitting TRBD1. Sequencing used whole blood, obtained in connection with sensitization to the hapten diphenylcyclopropenone (DPC). The CDR3 spells CASSLGGVQETQYF. In DNA, the CDR3 is TGTGCCAGCAGTCTAGGGGGCGTACAAGAGACCCAGTACTTC.